This T cell receptor beta chain was documented in a study of control samples from healthy donors and cancer patients. Assay: immunoSEQ multiplex PCR; the TCRdb copy retains only in-frame clones and omits some. The sample shows 170,000 or so clones, 94% of them seen only once. The V gene's germline CDR1 is LNHDA and CDR2 SQIVND (reference sequence). The V end was cut by 5 bases, the J end by 8 bases, with 13 bases between. This CDR3 is built from 14 residues. The receptor's source is a woman aged 18-29 years in good health. Material: blood. The V call is TRBV19, the J call TRBJ1-6, with D tentatively TRBD1 (6 bases). The CDR3 region has the DNA TGTGCCAGTAGTCTTAGGACAGAGGATTCACCCCTCCACTTT. Translation: CASSLRTEDSPLHF.